This TCR beta chain was sequenced for a study of T cells in Graves' hyperthyroidism and ophthalmopathy. Study-wide points: Expanded thyroid clonotypes (above 0.001) were mostly also found in blood.

This clonotype showed up many times. What it binds is unknown. Amplified regions were TCR beta CDR3 sequences from RNA transcripts. Researchers ran a first-round RT-PCR on the TCR CDR3 using the HTBI primer set. TCRdb fed the multiplex PCR reads into MiXCR, producing one record per CDR3 protein. The data hold about 710,000 distinct CDR3 sequences, with about 15% observed a single time. Graves' hyperthyroidism showing no ophthalmopathy progression within 18 months was considered stable. Patients between 18 and 65 years old had hyperthyroidism, newly diagnosed and lasting under 2 months. A 10 ml volume of fresh peripheral blood provided the PBMCs. This CDR3 has 14 residues. In germline, CDR1 is GTSNPN, CDR2 SVGIG (reference sequence). The V gene lost 5 bases and the J gene lost 0 bases, with 13 bases spanning the gap.

The V and J genes are TRBV30 and TRBJ2-5, with TRBD1 as a possible D gene (6 bases). The specimen was blood. This TCR derives from a man between 18 and 35 years old with Graves' hyperthyroidism. As DNA, the CDR3 is TGTGCCTGGGGACAGACCATTTACCAAGAGACCCAGTACTTC. It encodes CAWGQTIYQETQYF.